Listed below are T cell receptor beta chains from one sample, sequenced in a study of control samples from healthy donors and cancer patients. Libraries were prepared by immunoSEQ multiplex PCR; TCRdb keeps only in-frame clonotypes and omits some of them. The table lists 150,000 to 200,000 clones. Sequencing input: blood. Receptor source: a woman in her twenties or thirties in good health. Both conserved end residues are part of each CDR3. Each record gives: J gene, V gene, D gene, CDR3 protein, CDR3 DNA. A D gene is named only where the DNA matches it firmly.

TRBJ1-2	TRBV15	NA	CATSRDGAGKDGYTF	TGTGCCACCAGCAGAGATGGCGCAGGGAAAGATGGCTACACCTTC
TRBJ1-2	TRBV19	TRBD1	CASSTQGTGKDGYTF	TGTGCCAGTAGTACCCAGGGGACAGGGAAGGATGGCTACACCTTC
TRBJ2-6	TRBV11-2	NA	CASSLDALGGANVLTF	TGTGCCAGCAGCTTAGATGCTCTAGGGGGGGCCAACGTCCTGACTTTC
TRBJ2-2	TRBV14	NA	CASSPADSWTGELFF	TGTGCCAGCAGCCCCGCGGACAGTTGGACCGGGGAGCTGTTTTTT
TRBJ2-3	TRBV24-1	NA	CATSARTTDTQYF	TGTGCCACCAGTGCCAGGACCACAGATACGCAGTATTTT
TRBJ2-1	TRBV18	NA	CASSPSGGLYNEQFF	TGTGCCAGCTCACCCTCCGGGGGGCTATACAATGAGCAGTTCTTC
TRBJ1-4	TRBV6-5	NA	CASSYSTRPINEKLFF	TGTGCCAGCAGTTACTCGACACGACCGATTAATGAAAAACTGTTTTTT
TRBJ1-2	TRBV9	NA	CASSVSVGMVYGYTF	TGTGCCAGCAGCGTATCGGTAGGGATGGTCTATGGCTACACCTTC
TRBJ2-7	TRBV10-3	NA	CAISETGGPLYEQYF	TGTGCCATCAGTGAGACTGGGGGACCTCTCTACGAGCAGTACTTC
TRBJ2-5	TRBV7-8	NA	CASSFPRGETQYF	TGTGCCAGCAGCTTCCCGAGGGGGGAGACCCAGTACTTC
TRBJ2-1	TRBV4-2	NA	CASSLKANSAASYNEQFF	TGTGCCAGCAGCCTAAAGGCGAACTCTGCCGCCTCCTACAATGAGCAGTTCTTC
TRBJ1-2	TRBV30	NA	CAWRSEAGLLYGYTF	TGTGCCTGGAGGAGCGAGGCAGGGCTCCTCTATGGCTACACCTTC
TRBJ1-6	TRBV11-3	NA	CASSPSGTGLNSPLHF	TGTGCCAGCAGCCCAAGTGGTACAGGGCTTAATTCACCCCTCCACTTT
TRBJ2-5	TRBV28	TRBD2	CASSFPLAGGGTQYF	TGTGCCAGCAGTTTTCCGCTAGCGGGGGGAGGGACCCAGTACTTC
TRBJ1-2	TRBV29-1	TRBD1	CSATGDRDYGYTF	TGCAGCGCCACCGGGGACAGGGATTATGGCTACACCTTC